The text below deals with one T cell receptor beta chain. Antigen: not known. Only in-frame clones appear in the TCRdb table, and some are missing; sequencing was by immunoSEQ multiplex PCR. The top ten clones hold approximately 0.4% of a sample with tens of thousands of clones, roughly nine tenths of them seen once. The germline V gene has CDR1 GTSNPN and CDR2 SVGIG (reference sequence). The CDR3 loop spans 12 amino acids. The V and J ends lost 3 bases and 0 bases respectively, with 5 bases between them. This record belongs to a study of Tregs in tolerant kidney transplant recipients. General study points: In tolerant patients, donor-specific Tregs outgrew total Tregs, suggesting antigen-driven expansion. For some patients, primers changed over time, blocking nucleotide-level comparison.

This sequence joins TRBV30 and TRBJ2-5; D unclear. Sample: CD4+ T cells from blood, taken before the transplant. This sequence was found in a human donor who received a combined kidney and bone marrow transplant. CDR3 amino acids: CAWSLDQETQYF. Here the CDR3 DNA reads TGTGCCTGGAGCCTAGACCAAGAGACCCAGTACTTC.